This TCR beta chain derives from a study of regulatory T cells in long-lasting Graves disease. Study-wide points: A greater number of public clonotypes (fewer than 3,000) was shared by persistent patients than by new patients (roughly 880).

Arm-PCR of CDR3 regions and iRepertoire HTBI primers were the basis on which TCR beta libraries were built. TCRdb re-derived calls from the multiplex PCR reads in MiXCR, one entry per CDR3 protein. The sample contains hundreds of thousands of distinct CDR3 sequences, 20% to 25% of which appear only once. Time point in this sample: persistent/refractory GD, antithyroid drugs over 5 years with positive TRAb. PBMC-derived RNA was used for the TCR library. Each of the patients was recruited from an endocrinology department situated in Xi'an, China. Comments on this clonotype: Antigen: not known.

Trimming removed 5 bases from V and 0 bases from J; junction bases left unmatched: 2. CDR1 LNHDA and CDR2 SQIVND come from the germline V gene (reference sequence). The CDR3 sequence is 14 residues long. The TCR sequence derives from a female donor with Graves disease. The rearrangement uses TRBV19 and TRBJ2-7, with TRBD1 matching over 9 bases. The material was peripheral blood mononuclear cells (PBMCs), obtained when the disease was refractory, from a patient treated with antithyroid drugs. CDR3 in DNA: TGTGCCAGTAGTTCACAGGGGGCCTCCTACGAGCAGTACTTC. As protein: CASSSQGASYEQYF.